This TCR beta chain was captured by sequencing in a study of OX40 agonist ivuxolimab in advanced cancers. Overall study: Eligibility rules accepted prior anti-PD-1, anti-PD-L1 or anti-CTLA-4 therapy, and over 30% had some. Study-wide findings and caveats: At 0.1 to 3.0 mg/kg, clonal expansion of CD4+ and CD8+ blood T cells had occurred by week 6. Average numbers of expanded clones were greater in CD8+ T cells than in CD4+.

The CDR3 is 20 residues long. With 0 bases removed from V and 2 bases from J, the gap between germline ends came to 27 bases. CDR1 is SGDLS, CDR2 YYNGEE, per germline. Assay used: immunoSEQ multiplex PCR; TCRdb lists only in-frame clones, some missing. Of around 80,000 clones listed, around nine tenths were seen once; the top ten hold approximately 0.3%. People who had autoimmune disease history or systemic immunosuppression were excluded. To note about this clone: As yet, its antigen is unknown.

The sequences come from CD4+ or CD8+ T cells sorted from blood, collected in a trial of the OX40 agonist ivuxolimab. This clonotype was sampled from an adult with an advanced solid tumor such as melanoma, head and neck, liver or kidney cancer. The J gene is TRBJ2-7, the V gene TRBV9; D is possibly TRBD1 (6 bases). CDR3 nucleotide sequence: TGTGCCAGCAGCGTAGGGGGAATGAAGAACAGGGCCCGTTGCCCCTACGAGCAGTACGTC. Its translation is CASSVGGMKNRARCPYEQYV.